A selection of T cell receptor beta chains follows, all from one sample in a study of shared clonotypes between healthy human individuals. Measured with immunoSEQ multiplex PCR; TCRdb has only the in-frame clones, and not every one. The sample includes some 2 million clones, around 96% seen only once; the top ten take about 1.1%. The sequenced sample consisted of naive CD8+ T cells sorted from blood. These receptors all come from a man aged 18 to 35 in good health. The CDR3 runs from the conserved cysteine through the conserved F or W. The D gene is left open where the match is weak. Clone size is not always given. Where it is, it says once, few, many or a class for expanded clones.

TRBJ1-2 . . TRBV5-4 CASSLGAPNYGYTF TGTGCCAGCAGCTTGGGGGCACCGAACTATGGCTACACCTTC
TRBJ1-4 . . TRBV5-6 CASSLFRPETLFF TGTGCCAGCAGCTTGTTTCGCCCCGAAACACTGTTTTTT
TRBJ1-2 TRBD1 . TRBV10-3 CAIRTWTGSDYGYTF TGTGCCATCAGGACTTGGACAGGGTCGGACTATGGCTACACCTTC
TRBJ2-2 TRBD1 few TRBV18 CASSPGDRVFTGELFF TGTGCCAGCTCACCAGGGGACAGGGTTTTCACCGGGGAGCTGTTTTTT
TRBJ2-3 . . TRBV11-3 CASSSYEGEDTQYF TGTGCCAGCAGCTCTTATGAAGGGGAAGATACGCAGTATTTT
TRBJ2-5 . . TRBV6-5 CARGETQYF TGTGCCAGGGGAGAGACCCAGTACTTC
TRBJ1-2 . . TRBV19 CASSDTRGYTF TGTGCCAGTAGTGACACCAGGGGCTACACCTTC
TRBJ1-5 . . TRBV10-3 CAISENLRANQPQHF TGTGCCATCAGTGAGAACTTGAGAGCCAATCAGCCCCAGCATTTT
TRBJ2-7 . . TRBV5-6 CASSPDQREAYEQYF TGTGCCAGCAGCCCGGACCAAAGAGAGGCCTACGAGCAGTACTTC
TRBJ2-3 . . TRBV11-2 CASSLRDLDTQYF TGTGCCAGCAGCTTAAGGGACTTAGATACGCAGTATTTT
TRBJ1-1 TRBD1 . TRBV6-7 CASSYRGQAEAFF TGTGCCAGCAGCTACAGGGGGCAGGCTGAAGCTTTCTTT
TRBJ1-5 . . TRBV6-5 CASSSLSSGPQHF TGTGCCAGCAGTTCCCTCAGCTCTGGACCCCAGCATTTT
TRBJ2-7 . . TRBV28 CASSLGPLDGYEQYF TGTGCCAGCAGTTTGGGCCCCCTCGACGGCTACGAGCAGTACTTC
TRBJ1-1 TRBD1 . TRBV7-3 CASSPQTGRRCAFF TGTGCCAGCAGCCCCCAGACAGGGAGGAGGTGCGCTTTCTTT
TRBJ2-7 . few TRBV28 CASSFWQGTYEQYF TGTGCCAGCAGTTTTTGGCAGGGTACCTACGAGCAGTACTTC
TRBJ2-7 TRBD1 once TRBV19 CASSITTGGLDEQYF TGTGCCAGTAGTATAACAACAGGGGGTCTCGACGAGCAGTACTTC
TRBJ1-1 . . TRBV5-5 CASSLSPDWGTEAFF TGTGCCAGCAGCTTGTCGCCGGACTGGGGCACTGAAGCTTTCTTT